The clone carrying this T cell receptor beta chain was detected a few times. Its matching antigen is unknown. The data derive from a study of T cells after yellow fever vaccination. The CDR3 has 13 amino acids. Trimming stripped 0 bases from V and 8 bases from J, with 11 bases between. CDR1 is DFQATT and CDR2 is SNEGSKA in the germline V gene (reference sequence). It was through 5'RACE template switching that TCR cDNA was made, with a universal primer site and UMIs added. TCRdb reprocessed the 5' RACE reads via MiXCR and lists one record per CDR3 protein. Of about 580,000 distinct CDR3 sequences in the sample, roughly a sixth were seen once. General study findings and limits: Some clonotypes were seen in both the CD4 and the CD8 compartments. These made up a small share and likely arose from convergent recombination. The secondary response was weaker but peaked faster, day 5 versus 15. After the booster, over 95% of CD4 and 88% of CD8 primary-response clones were re-detected.

This rearrangement joins TRBV20-1 to TRBJ2-1, with D unresolved. The source is a man aged 18 to 29 who received the YFV17D yellow fever vaccine. Sequencing used PBMCs, obtained 5 days after the first yellow fever vaccination. The CDR3 region has the DNA TGCAGTGCTAGAGATAGAAAGGGTTATGAGCAGTTCTTC. It encodes CSARDRKGYEQFF.